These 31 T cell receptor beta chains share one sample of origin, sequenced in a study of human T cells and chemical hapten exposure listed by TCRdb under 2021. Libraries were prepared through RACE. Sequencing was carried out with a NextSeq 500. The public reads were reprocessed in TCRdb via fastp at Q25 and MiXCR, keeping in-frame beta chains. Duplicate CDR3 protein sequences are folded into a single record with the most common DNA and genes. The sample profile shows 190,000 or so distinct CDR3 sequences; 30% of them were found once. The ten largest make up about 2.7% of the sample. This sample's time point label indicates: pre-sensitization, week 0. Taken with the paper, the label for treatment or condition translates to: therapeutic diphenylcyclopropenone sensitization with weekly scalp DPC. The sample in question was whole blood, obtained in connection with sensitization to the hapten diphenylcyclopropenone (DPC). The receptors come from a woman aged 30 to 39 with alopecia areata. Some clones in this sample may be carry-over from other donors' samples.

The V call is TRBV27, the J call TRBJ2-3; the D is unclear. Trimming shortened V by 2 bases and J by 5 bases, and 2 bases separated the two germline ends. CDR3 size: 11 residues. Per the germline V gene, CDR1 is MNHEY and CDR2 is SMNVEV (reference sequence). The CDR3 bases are TGTGCCAGCAGTTTAAAAGATACGCAGTATTTT. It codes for CASSLKDTQYF.

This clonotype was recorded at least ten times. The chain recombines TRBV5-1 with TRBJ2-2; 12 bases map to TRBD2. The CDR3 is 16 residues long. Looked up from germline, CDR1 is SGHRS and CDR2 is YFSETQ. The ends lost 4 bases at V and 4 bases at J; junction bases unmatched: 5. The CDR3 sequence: CASSPSLAGGTGELFF. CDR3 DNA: TGCGCCAGCAGCCCATCACTAGCGGGGGGCACCGGGGAGCTGTTTTTT.

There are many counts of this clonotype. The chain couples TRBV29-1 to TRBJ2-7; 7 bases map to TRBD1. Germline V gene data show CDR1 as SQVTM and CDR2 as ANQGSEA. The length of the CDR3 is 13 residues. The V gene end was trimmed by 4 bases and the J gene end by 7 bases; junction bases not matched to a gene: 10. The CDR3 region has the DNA TGCAGCGTTGGGCAGGGGACAGTGAAAGAGCAGTACTTC. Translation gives CSVGQGTVKEQYF.

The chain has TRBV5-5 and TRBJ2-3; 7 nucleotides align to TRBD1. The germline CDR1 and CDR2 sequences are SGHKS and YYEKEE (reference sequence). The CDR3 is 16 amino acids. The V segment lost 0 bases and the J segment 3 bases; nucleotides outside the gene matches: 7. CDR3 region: CASSLGQGVLTDTQYF. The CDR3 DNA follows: TGTGCCAGCAGCTTGGGGCAGGGGGTCCTTACAGATACGCAGTATTTT.

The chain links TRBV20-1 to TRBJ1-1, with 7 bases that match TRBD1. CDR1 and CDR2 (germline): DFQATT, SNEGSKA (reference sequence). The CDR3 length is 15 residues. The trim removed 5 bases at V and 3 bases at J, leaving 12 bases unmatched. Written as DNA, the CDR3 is TGCAGTGCTCCCCTCCTCAGGACAGGCTACACTGAAGCTTTCTTT. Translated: CSAPLLRTGYTEAFF.

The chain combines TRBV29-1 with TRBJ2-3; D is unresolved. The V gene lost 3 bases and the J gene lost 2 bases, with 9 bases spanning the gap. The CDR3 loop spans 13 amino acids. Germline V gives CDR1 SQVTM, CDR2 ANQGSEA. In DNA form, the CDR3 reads TGCAGCGTTGAGACTCAAGACACAGATACGCAGTATTTT. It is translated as CSVETQDTDTQYF.

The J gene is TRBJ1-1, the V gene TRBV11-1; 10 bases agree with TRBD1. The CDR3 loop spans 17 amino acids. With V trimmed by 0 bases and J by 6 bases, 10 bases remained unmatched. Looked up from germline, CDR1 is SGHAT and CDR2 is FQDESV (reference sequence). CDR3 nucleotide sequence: TGTGCCAGCAGCTTAGCCCCGACAGGGGGCAGAAGGTCTGAAGCTTTCTTT. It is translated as CASSLAPTGGRRSEAFF.

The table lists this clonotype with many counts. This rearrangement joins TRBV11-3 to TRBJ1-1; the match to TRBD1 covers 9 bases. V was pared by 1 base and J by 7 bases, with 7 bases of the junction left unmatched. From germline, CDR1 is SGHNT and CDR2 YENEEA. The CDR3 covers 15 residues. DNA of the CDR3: TGTGCCAGCAGCTTAGGCCGGGACAGGGCCCATGAAGCTTTCTTT. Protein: CASSLGRDRAHEAFF.

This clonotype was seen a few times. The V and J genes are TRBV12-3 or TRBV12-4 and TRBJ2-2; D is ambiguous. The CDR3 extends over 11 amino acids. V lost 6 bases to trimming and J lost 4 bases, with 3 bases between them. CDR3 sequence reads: CASRTTGELFF. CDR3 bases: TGTGCCAGCAGAACCACCGGGGAGCTGTTTTTT.

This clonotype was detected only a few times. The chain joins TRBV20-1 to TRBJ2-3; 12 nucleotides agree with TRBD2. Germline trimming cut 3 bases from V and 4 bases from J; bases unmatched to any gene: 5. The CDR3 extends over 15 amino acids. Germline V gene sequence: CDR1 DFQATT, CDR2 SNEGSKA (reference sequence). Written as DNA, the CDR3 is TGCAGTGCTAGCTCGACTAGCGGGAGCTCAGATACGCAGTATTTT. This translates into CSASSTSGSSDTQYF.

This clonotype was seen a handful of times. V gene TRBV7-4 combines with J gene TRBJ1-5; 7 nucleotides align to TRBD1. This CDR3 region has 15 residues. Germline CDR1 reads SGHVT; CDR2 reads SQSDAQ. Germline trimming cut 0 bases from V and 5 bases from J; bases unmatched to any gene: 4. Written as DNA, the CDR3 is TGTGCCAGCAGCTTAGCGCGCAGGGGGGATCAGCCCCAGCATTTT. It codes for CASSLARRGDQPQHF.

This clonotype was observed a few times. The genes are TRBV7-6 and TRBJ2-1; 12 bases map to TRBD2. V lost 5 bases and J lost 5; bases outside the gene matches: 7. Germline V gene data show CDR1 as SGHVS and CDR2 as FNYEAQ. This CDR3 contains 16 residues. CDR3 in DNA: TGTGCCAGCAGCACGCTGTGGACTAGCGGGAACAATGAGCAGTTCTTC. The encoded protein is CASSTLWTSGNNEQFF. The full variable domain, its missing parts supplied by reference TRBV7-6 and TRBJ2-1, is GAGVSQSPRYKVTKRGQDVALRCDPISGHVSLYWYRQALGQGPEFLTYFNYEAQQDKSGLPNDRFSAERPEGSISTLTIQRTEQRDSAMYRCASSTLWTSGNNEQFFGPGTRLTVL.

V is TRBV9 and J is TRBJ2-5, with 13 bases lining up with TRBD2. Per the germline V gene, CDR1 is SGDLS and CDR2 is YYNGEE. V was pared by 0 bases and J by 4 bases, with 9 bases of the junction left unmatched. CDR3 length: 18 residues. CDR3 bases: TGTGCCAGCAGCGTAGGGGGAGGGGGACTAGCGGGACGAGAGACCCAGTACTTC. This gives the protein CASSVGGGGLAGRETQYF.

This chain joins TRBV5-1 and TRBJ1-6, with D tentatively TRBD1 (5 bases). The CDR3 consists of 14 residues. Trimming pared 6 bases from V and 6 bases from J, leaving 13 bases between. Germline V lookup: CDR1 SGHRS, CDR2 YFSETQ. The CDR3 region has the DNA TGCGCCAGCAACGAAGATGACAGTAATTCACCCCTCCACTTT. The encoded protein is CASNEDDSNSPLHF.

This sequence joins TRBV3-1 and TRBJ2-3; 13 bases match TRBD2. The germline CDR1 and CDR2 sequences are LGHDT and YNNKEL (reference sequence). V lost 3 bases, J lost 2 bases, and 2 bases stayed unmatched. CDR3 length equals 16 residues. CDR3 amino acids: CASSQTSGRPTDTQYF. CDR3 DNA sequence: TGTGCCAGCAGCCAGACTAGCGGGAGGCCCACAGATACGCAGTATTTT.

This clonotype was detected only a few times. The CDR3 DNA reads TGTGCCAGCGTGGGGGGACCGAACACTGAAGCTTTCTTT. This encodes CASVGGPNTEAFF. This rearrangement joins TRBV28 to TRBJ1-1; D might be TRBD1 (5 bases). This CDR3 comprises 13 residues. Germline CDR1 is MDHEN and CDR2 is SYDVKM. V lost 8 bases and J lost 1, with 11 bases in between.

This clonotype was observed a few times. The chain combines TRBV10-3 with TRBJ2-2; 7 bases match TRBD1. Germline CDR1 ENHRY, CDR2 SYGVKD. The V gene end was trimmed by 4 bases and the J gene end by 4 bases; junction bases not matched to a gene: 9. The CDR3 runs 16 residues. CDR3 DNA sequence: TGTGCCATCAGTGCACAGGGGCCAAAGGCCACCGGGGAGCTGTTTTTT. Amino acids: CAISAQGPKATGELFF.

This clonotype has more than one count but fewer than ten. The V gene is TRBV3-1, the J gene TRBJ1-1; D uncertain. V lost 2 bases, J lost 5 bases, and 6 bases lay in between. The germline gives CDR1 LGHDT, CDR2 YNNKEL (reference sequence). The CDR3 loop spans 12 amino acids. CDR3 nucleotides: TGTGCCAGCAGCCAACCTGAGACTGAAGCTTTCTTT. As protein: CASSQPETEAFF.

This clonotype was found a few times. CDR3 sequence: CSARSPDRGRELFF. CDR3 DNA sequence: TGCAGTGCTAGATCACCCGACAGGGGCCGGGAGCTGTTTTTT. V and J are TRBV20-1 and TRBJ2-2, with TRBD1 identical over 8 bases. CDR1 and CDR2 from the germline V gene are DFQATT and SNEGSKA (reference sequence). The trim removed 2 bases at V and 9 bases at J, leaving 8 bases unmatched. The CDR3 runs to 14 residues.

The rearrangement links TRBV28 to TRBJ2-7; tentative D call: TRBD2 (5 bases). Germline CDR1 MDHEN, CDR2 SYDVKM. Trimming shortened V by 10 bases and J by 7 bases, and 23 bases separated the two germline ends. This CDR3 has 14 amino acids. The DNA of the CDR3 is TGTGCCACCTCATCGGGGTTGCCCTGGGAGGAGCAGTACTTC. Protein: CATSSGLPWEEQYF.

The CDR3 sequence is CASSLTSSTGTDTQYF. CDR3 DNA sequence: TGTGCCAGCAGCTTAACCTCTTCGACGGGCACAGATACGCAGTATTTT. This chain joins TRBV7-3 and TRBJ2-3; no definite D call. Germline assignment: CDR1 SGHTA and CDR2 FQGTGA. V lost 0 bases to trimming and J lost 1 base, with 11 bases between them. The CDR3 runs to 16 residues.

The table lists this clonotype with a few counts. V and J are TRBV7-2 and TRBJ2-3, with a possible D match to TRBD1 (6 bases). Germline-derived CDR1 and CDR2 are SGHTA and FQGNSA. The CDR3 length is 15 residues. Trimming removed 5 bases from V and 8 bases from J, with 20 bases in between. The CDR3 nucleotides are TGTGCCAGCAGCCTAGGACAAGGGGGTATGGGTACGCAGTATTTT. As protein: CASSLGQGGMGTQYF.

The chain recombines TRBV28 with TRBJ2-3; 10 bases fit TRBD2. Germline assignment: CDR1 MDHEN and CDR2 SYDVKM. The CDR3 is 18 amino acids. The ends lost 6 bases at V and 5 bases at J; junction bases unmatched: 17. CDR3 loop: CASSPFLSSGSIRDTQYF. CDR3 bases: TGTGCCAGCAGCCCTTTCCTTTCTAGCGGGAGTATCAGAGATACGCAGTATTTT.

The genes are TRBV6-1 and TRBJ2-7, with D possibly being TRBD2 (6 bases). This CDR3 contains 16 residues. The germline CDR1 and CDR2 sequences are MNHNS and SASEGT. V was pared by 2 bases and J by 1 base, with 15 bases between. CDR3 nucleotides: TGTGCCAGCAGTGAATTCCTGGGACTGGGTTCCTACGAGCAGTACTTC. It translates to CASSEFLGLGSYEQYF.

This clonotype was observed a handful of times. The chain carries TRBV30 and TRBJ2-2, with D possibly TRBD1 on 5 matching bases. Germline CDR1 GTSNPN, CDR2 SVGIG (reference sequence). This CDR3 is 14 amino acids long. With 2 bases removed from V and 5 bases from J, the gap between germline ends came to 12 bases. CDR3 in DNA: TGTGCCTGGAGTCCTGGACACTATACCGGGGAGCTGTTTTTT. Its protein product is CAWSPGHYTGELFF.

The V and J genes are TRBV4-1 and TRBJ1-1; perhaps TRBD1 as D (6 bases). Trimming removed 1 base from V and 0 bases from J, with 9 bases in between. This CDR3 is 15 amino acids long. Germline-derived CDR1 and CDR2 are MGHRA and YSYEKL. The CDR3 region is CASSQADRMNTEAFF. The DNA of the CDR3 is TGCGCCAGCAGCCAAGCGGACAGAATGAACACTGAAGCTTTCTTT.

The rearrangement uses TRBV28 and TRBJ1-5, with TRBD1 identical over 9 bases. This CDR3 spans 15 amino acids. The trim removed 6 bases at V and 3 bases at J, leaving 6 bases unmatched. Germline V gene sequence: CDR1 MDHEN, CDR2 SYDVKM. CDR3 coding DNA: TGTGCCAGCAGCTCGGGACAGGGAAACAATCAGCCCCAGCATTTT. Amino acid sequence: CASSSGQGNNQPQHF. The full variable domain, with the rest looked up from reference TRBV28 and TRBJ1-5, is DVKVTQSSRYLVKRTGEKVFLECVQDMDHENMFWYRQDPGLGLRLIYFSYDVKMKEKGDIPEGYSVSREKKERFSLILESASTNQTSMYLCASSSGQGNNQPQHFGDGTRLSIL.

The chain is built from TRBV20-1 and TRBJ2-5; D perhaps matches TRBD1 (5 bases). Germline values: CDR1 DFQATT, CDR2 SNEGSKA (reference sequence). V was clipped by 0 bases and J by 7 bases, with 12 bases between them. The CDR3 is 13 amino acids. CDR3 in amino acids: CSARDQGARTQYF. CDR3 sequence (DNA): TGCAGTGCTAGAGATCAAGGGGCCCGGACCCAGTACTTC.

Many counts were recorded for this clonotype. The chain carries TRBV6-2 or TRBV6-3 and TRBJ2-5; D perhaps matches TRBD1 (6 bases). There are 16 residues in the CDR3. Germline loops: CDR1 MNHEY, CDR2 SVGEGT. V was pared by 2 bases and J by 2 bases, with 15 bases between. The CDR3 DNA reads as TGTGCCAGCAGTTACGGTGAACAGGGACGTCAAGAGACCCAGTACTTC. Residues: CASSYGEQGRQETQYF.

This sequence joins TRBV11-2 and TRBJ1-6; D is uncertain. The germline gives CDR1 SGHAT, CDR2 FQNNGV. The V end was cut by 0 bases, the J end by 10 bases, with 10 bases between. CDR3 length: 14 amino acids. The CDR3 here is CASSLEGRGSPLHF. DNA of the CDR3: TGTGCCAGCAGCTTAGAAGGCAGAGGCTCACCCCTCCACTTT. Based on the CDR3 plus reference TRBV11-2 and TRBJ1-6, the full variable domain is EAGVAQSPRYKIIEKRQSVAFWCNPISGHATLYWYQQILGQGPKLLIQFQNNGVVDDSQLPKDRFSAERLKGVDSTLKIQPAKLEDSAVYLCASSLEGRGSPLHFGNGTRLTVT.

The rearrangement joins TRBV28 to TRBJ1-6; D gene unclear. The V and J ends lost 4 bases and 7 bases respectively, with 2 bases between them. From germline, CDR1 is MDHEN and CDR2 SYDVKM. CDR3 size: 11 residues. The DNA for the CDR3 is TGTGCCAGCAGTTGGAATTCACCCCTCCACTTT. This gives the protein CASSWNSPLHF.